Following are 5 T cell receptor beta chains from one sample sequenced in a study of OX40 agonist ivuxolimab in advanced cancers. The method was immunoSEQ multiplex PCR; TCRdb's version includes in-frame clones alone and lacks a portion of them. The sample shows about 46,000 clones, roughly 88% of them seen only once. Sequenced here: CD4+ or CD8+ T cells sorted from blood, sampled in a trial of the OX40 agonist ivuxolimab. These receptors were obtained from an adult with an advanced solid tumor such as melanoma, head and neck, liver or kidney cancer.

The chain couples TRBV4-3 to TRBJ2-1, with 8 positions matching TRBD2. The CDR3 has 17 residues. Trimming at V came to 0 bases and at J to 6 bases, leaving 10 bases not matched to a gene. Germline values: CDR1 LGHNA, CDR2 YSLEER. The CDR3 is CASSQEYSAGAPNEQFF. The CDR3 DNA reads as TGCGCCAGCAGCCAAGAATATTCAGCGGGGGCGCCCAATGAGCAGTTCTTC.

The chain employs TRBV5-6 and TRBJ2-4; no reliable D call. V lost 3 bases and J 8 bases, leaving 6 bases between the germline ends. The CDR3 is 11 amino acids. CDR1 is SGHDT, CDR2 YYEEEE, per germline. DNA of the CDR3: TGTGCCAGCAGCTCCTATGACATTCAGTACTTC. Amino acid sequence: CASSSYDIQYF.

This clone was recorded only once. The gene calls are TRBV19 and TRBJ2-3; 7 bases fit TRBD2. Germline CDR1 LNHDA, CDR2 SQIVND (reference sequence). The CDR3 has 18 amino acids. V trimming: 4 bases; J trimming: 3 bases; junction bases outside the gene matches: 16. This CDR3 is CASSTGTTGSWGTDTQYF. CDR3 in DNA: TGTGCCAGTAGTACTGGGACTACCGGGTCCTGGGGAACAGATACGCAGTATTTT. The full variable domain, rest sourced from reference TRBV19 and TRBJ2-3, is DGGITQSPKYLFRKEGQNVTLSCEQNLNHDAMYWYRQDPGQGLRLIYYSQIVNDFQKGDIAEGYSVSREKKESFPLTVTSAQKNPTAFYLCASSTGTTGSWGTDTQYFGPGTRLTVL.

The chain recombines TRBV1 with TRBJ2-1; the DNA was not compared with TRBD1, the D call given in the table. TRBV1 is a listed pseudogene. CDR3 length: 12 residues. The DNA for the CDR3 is TGCACCAGCGGGCCGCCCTACAATGAGCAGTTCTTC. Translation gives CTSGPPYNEQFF.

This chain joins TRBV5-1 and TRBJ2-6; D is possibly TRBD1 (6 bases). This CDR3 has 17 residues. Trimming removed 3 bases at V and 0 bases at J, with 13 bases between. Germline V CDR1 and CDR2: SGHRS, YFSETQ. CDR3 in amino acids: CASSSGHLSSGANVLTF. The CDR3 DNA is TGCGCCAGCAGCTCGGGACACCTCAGCTCTGGGGCCAACGTCCTGACTTTC.